The rows below give T cell receptor beta chains drawn from one sample of a study of blood T cell repertoires in COVID-19. The repertoire was sequenced with immunoSEQ multiplex PCR; TCRdb's copy has only in-frame clones and lacks some. The sample holds about 150,000 clones, around 84% seen once. What was sequenced was PBMCs or T cells enriched from blood (not recorded which). These receptor sequences come from a woman in her forties or fifties who had recovered from COVID-19. Each CDR3 is given with its conserved first and last residue. The D gene is left open where the match is weak. A clone size is listed for some rows: how often the clone was seen (once, few, many), or a class if it is expanded.

v_gene	len	j_gene	d_gene	abundance	CDR3nt	CDR3aa
TRBV7-9	11	TRBJ1-2	.	.	TGTGCCAGCAGCCCCGACTATGGCTACACCTTC	CASSPDYGYTF
TRBV6-5	16	TRBJ1-5	.	.	TGTGCCAGCAGTTCGGCCCGCCAGGGACTGGATCAGCCCCAGCATTTT	CASSSARQGLDQPQHF
TRBV7-2	14	TRBJ2-1	.	.	TGTGCCAGCAGCCCCGACTCCAACCCCAATGAGCAGTTCTTC	CASSPDSNPNEQFF
TRBV28	16	TRBJ2-5	TRBD1	once	TGTGCCAGCAGTACCACGGACAGGGGAAACCAAGAGACCCAGTACTTC	CASSTTDRGNQETQYF
TRBV11-2	14	TRBJ2-7	.	.	TGTGCCAGCAGCTTAGGCGGGCACGCCCGTGAGCAGTACTTC	CASSLGGHAREQYF
TRBV3-1/TRBV3-2	15	TRBJ2-1	.	.	TGTGCCAGCAGCCTACTAGCCCCCTTCTACAATGAGCAGTTCTTC	CASSLLAPFYNEQFF
TRBV28	15	TRBJ2-7	TRBD2	medium-sized	TGTGCCAGCAGTAAAGGGCTAGCGGGAACCTACGAGCAGTACTTC	CASSKGLAGTYEQYF
TRBV5-6	11	TRBJ2-7	TRBD1	.	TGTGCCAGCAGCTTGGGGACAGGGGCAAGCTTC	CASSLGTGASF
TRBV4-2	14	TRBJ1-4	TRBD1	.	TGTGCCAGCAGCTCCGGGACAGTTAATGAAAAACTGTTTTTT	CASSSGTVNEKLFF
TRBV7-8	16	TRBJ2-1	.	.	TGTGCCAGCAGCCCCCACAGGTTTGGGTCCTACAATGAGCAGTTCTTC	CASSPHRFGSYNEQFF
TRBV6-5	11	TRBJ1-1	.	.	TGTGCCAGCAGCCCAGTTACAGGGGCTTTCTTT	CASSPVTGAFF
TRBV2	14	TRBJ2-3	.	.	TGTGCCAGCAGTGAACAGTCCCGGACTAATACGCAGTATTTT	CASSEQSRTNTQYF
TRBV6-2/TRBV6-3	13	TRBJ2-1	.	.	TGTGCCAGCAGTTCTACCCCCTACAATGAGCAGTTCTTC	CASSSTPYNEQFF
TRBV5-4	15	TRBJ2-1	TRBD1	.	TGTGCCAGCAGCTTAGGGACAGGGGGCTACAATGAGCAGTTCTTC	CASSLGTGGYNEQFF
TRBV7-3	13	TRBJ1-1	.	.	TGTGCCAGCAGCTTATCCGTTAACACTGAAGCTTTCTTT	CASSLSVNTEAFF
TRBV19	16	TRBJ2-7	TRBD1	many	TGTGCCAGTAGTAAAGTTTTGGGACAGGGGAACGGCGAGCAGTACTTC	CASSKVLGQGNGEQYF
TRBV7-2	15	TRBJ2-7	.	.	TGTGCCAGCAGCCGCACTCCAGGGGACTCCTACGAGCAGTACTTC	CASSRTPGDSYEQYF
TRBV6-5	15	TRBJ1-3	.	.	TGTGCCAGCAGTTACTCGTCGAGACTGGGAAACACCATATATTTT	CASSYSSRLGNTIYF
TRBV24-1	14	TRBJ2-2	.	.	TGTGCCACCAGTGCACAGGGCAGGTCCGGGGAGCTGTTTTTT	CATSAQGRSGELFF
TRBV28	13	TRBJ1-2	.	.	TGTGCCAGCAGCTCGACAGAAAAATATGGCTACACCTTC	CASSSTEKYGYTF
TRBV9	16	TRBJ2-2	TRBD1	once	TGTGCCAGCAGCGTAGAGCAGGGGGCGGGTACCGGGGAGCTGTTTTTT	CASSVEQGAGTGELFF
TRBV28	15	TRBJ2-2	TRBD2	.	TGTGCCAGCGGCCCGGGGGGGTCACACACCGGGGAGCTGTTTTTT	CASGPGGSHTGELFF
TRBV28	15	TRBJ1-5	.	.	TGTGCCAGCGGAACAACAGGGAACGGTAATCAGCCCCAGCATTTT	CASGTTGNGNQPQHF
TRBV2	14	TRBJ2-7	TRBD1	.	TGTGCCAGCAGTGAATGGGGACAGGGTGTCGAGCAGTACTTC	CASSEWGQGVEQYF
TRBV9	12	TRBJ1-1	TRBD1	.	TGTGCCAGCAGCGTAGAGACAGGGGTAGCTTTCTTT	CASSVETGVAFF
TRBV4-3	15	TRBJ1-6	.	.	TGCGCCAGCAGCCAAGCTACCGGGGTTGGTTCACCCCTCCACTTT	CASSQATGVGSPLHF
TRBV28	15	TRBJ2-1	.	.	TGTGCCAGCAGTAAAAATCGACTGGCTAACAATGAGCAGTTCTTC	CASSKNRLANNEQFF
TRBV6-1	15	TRBJ1-1	.	.	TGTGCCAGCAGTGATTTCGGGATGGCAAACACTGAAGCTTTCTTT	CASSDFGMANTEAFF
TRBV29-1	12	TRBJ1-1	.	.	TGCAGCGCCAGAGGCAGGGCCACTGAAGCTTTCTTT	CSARGRATEAFF
TRBV4-3	13	TRBJ1-5	.	.	TGCGCCAGCAGCCAAGAACGGGGACAGCCCCAGCATTTT	CASSQERGQPQHF
TRBV5-1	16	TRBJ2-3	.	.	TGCGCCAGCAGCTTGGTATTTAACCCAGGAACGGATACGCAGTATTTT	CASSLVFNPGTDTQYF
TRBV7-2	15	TRBJ2-5	.	.	TGTGCCAGCAGCTTAAGCGGTAGCGGTCAAGAGACCCAGTACTTC	CASSLSGSGQETQYF
TRBV29-1	12	TRBJ1-1	TRBD1	.	TGCAGCGCCGCGGACAGGGCGGCTGAAGCTTTCTTT	CSAADRAAEAFF
TRBV7-9	16	TRBJ2-5	TRBD2	.	TGTGCCAGCAGCTCTTACCTGTCGAGCGGGAAGGAGACCCAGTACTTC	CASSSYLSSGKETQYF
TRBV10-1	12	TRBJ1-1	.	.	TGCGCCAGCAACAGACTGAACACTGAAGCTTTCTTT	CASNRLNTEAFF
TRBV11-3	16	TRBJ1-2	.	once	TGTGCCAGCAGCGCATCCCTGCGGGACGGCTCCTATGGCTACACCTTC	CASSASLRDGSYGYTF
TRBV2	15	TRBJ2-5	.	.	TGTGCCAGCAGACGAGCGGCCGACTGGCAAAAGACCCAGTACTTC	CASRRAADWQKTQYF
TRBV5-4	15	TRBJ2-5	.	.	TGTGCCAGCAGCTTGGTGACAGGAGTCCAAGAGACCCAGTACTTC	CASSLVTGVQETQYF
TRBV6-5	13	TRBJ2-7	TRBD1	.	TGTGCCAGCAGTCGGGGACAGGACTACGAGCAGTACTTC	CASSRGQDYEQYF
TRBV7-2	12	TRBJ1-2	.	.	TGTGCCAGCAGCTTAGACGGGTATGGCTACACCTTC	CASSLDGYGYTF
TRBV6-5	14	TRBJ1-2	.	.	TGTGCCAGCAGTTACTCGAGAGGATACTATGGCTACACCTTC	CASSYSRGYYGYTF
TRBV2	14	TRBJ2-4	TRBD1	.	TGTGCCAGCAAGGGGACAGGGGGCCTAGGAATTCAGTACTTC	CASKGTGGLGIQYF
TRBV29-1	14	TRBJ1-5	.	.	TGCAGCGCACAGACAGGCTTGAGCAATCAGCCCCAGCATTTT	CSAQTGLSNQPQHF
TRBV4-3	15	TRBJ1-6	.	.	TGCGCCAGCAGCCAACAGGGAGGGAATAATTCACCCCTCCACTTT	CASSQQGGNNSPLHF
TRBV27	14	TRBJ2-3	.	.	TGTGCCAGCAGTTTATTCTCGACACAAGATACGCAGTATTTT	CASSLFSTQDTQYF
TRBV7-3	12	TRBJ2-7	TRBD1	.	TGTGCCAGCAGCACAGACAGGGTACAGCAGTACTTC	CASSTDRVQQYF
TRBV28	14	TRBJ2-7	TRBD2	.	TGTGCCAGCAGTTTGGTAGCGGGTATCTACGAGCAGTACTTC	CASSLVAGIYEQYF
TRBV7-9	12	TRBJ2-4	TRBD1	once	TGTGCCAGCAGCCCTCCGGGACAGCCTTCGTACTTC	CASSPPGQPSYF
TRBV6-1	14	TRBJ2-7	.	.	TGTGCCAGCGCCCAAAGTTCCAGCTCCTACGAGCAGTACTTC	CASAQSSSSYEQYF
TRBV4-1	15	TRBJ2-7	TRBD1	.	TGCGCCAGCAGCCATGAAACCGGGACAGGCTACGAGCAGTACTTC	CASSHETGTGYEQYF
TRBV27	16	TRBJ2-1	TRBD1	.	TGTGCCAGCAGCTTCGACCGGGACAGGGGCTACAATGAGCAGTTCTTC	CASSFDRDRGYNEQFF
TRBV7-9	15	TRBJ1-3	.	.	TGTGCCAGCAGCTTAGATAGTGGCTCTGGAAACACCATATATTTT	CASSLDSGSGNTIYF
TRBV5-1	14	TRBJ1-1	.	few	TGCGCCAGCAGTCGGGACAATATGAACACTGAAGCTTTCTTT	CASSRDNMNTEAFF
TRBV6-1	13	TRBJ1-1	.	.	TGTGCCAGCAGTGAAGTCGTCTACACTGAAGCTTTCTTT	CASSEVVYTEAFF
TRBV3-1/TRBV3-2	15	TRBJ2-3	TRBD2	.	TGTGCCAGCAGTCTGAGGACTAGCGGCACAGATACGCAGTATTTT	CASSLRTSGTDTQYF
TRBV20-1	14	TRBJ2-7	.	.	TGCAGTGCTAGTGGTGAGGGAGCTTCGGCCGAGCAGTACTTC	CSASGEGASAEQYF
TRBV4-1	16	TRBJ2-3	TRBD1	.	TGCGCCAGCAGCCAAGATTACAACAGGGGGGCAGATACGCAGTATTTT	CASSQDYNRGADTQYF
TRBV6-2/TRBV6-3	16	TRBJ1-3	TRBD1	.	TGTGCCAGCAGTACGGACAGGGTCATCGCTGGAAACACCATATATTTT	CASSTDRVIAGNTIYF